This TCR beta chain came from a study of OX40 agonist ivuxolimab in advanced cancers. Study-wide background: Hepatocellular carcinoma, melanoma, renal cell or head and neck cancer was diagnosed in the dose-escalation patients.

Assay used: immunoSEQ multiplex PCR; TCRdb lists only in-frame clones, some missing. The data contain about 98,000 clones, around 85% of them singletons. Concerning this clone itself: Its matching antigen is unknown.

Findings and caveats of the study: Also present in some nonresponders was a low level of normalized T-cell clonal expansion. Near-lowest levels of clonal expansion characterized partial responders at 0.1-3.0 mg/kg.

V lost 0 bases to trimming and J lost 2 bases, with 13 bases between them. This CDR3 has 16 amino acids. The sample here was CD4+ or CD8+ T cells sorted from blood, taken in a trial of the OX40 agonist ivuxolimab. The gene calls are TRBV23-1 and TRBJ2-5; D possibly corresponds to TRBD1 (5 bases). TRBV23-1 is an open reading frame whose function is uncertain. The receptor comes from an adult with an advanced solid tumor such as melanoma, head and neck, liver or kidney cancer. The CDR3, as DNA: TGCGCCAGCAGTCAATCGGGGCTAGACACACAAGAGACCCAGTACTTC. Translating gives CASSQSGLDTQETQYF.